These 17 T cell receptor beta chains share one sample of origin, sequenced in a study of persistence of HIV-infected CD4 T cells. Cells were stimulated with CMV-infected fibroblast lysates at 8.5 to 10 ug/mL. CD40L-negative CD69-negative CD45RO-high memory CD4+ T cells were sorted as populations depleted of antigen-responding cells. These receptors' antigens are unknown. The immunoSEQ assay was version 4, run in survey mode. Clones were read by immunoSEQ multiplex PCR, and TCRdb kept only the in-frame ones, dropping some. The sample has tens of thousands of clones; 75% to 85% are singletons. The starting material was CD4+ T cells sorted from PBMCs after approximately 18-hour stimulation, obtained from a patient who received antiretroviral therapy. The receptors here all came from an adult man with HIV who was CMV-seropositive.

The genes are TRBV5-4 and TRBJ1-6; 8 bases line up with TRBD1. Germline V gives CDR1 SGHNT, CDR2 YYREEE (reference sequence). The CDR3 length is 15 residues. J gave up 5 bases and V 4 bases, and 5 bases lay outside the gene matches. The CDR3 reads CASSVLQGDNSPLHF. DNA of the CDR3: TGTGCCAGCAGCGTCTTACAGGGGGATAATTCACCCCTCCACTTT.

The chain links TRBV7-8 to TRBJ1-2; TRBD1 agrees at 10 bases. Germline lookup yields CDR1 SGHVS and CDR2 FQNEAQ. Trimming removed 2 bases from V and 6 bases from J; junction bases left unmatched: 12. This CDR3 region has 17 residues. The CDR3 sequence is CASSLKAKDRGRNGYTF. The CDR3 nucleotides read TGTGCCAGCAGCTTAAAAGCAAAAGACAGGGGGCGGAATGGCTACACCTTC. Combining the CDR3 with reference TRBV7-8 and TRBJ1-2 gives the whole variable domain GAGVSQSPRYKVAKRGQDVALRCDPISGHVSLFWYQQALGQGPEFLTYFQNEAQLDKSGLPSDRFFAERPEGSVSTLKIQRTQQEDSAVYLCASSLKAKDRGRNGYTFGSGTRLTVV.

A note on this clone: Additional DNA sequences in this sample encode the identical CDR3. The chain employs TRBV2 and TRBJ1-5; D is perhaps TRBD1 (5 bases). Germline V gene data show CDR1 as SNHLY and CDR2 as FYNNEI. The CDR3 length is 13 residues. Trimming took off 4 bases at V and 4 bases at J, with 8 bases between the two ends. CDR3 nucleotide sequence: TGTGCCAGCAGTGGCAGGGAGAATCAGCCCCAGCATTTT. It encodes CASSGRENQPQHF.

The CDR3 region is CASSFRPFEQYF. CDR3 bases: TGTGCCAGCAGTTTCAGGCCGTTCGAGCAGTACTTC. The rearrangement links TRBV12-3 or TRBV12-4 to TRBJ2-7; D unresolved. This CDR3 comprises 12 residues. Trimming cost V 3 bases and J 6 bases, with 9 bases left between them.

The gene calls are TRBV18 and TRBJ1-2, with a possible D match to TRBD1 (5 bases). This CDR3 contains 14 residues. V lost 1 base to trimming and J lost 2 bases, with 8 bases between them. CDR1 and CDR2 (germline): KGHSH, LQKENI. The CDR3 spells CASSPRDSNYGYTF. In DNA, the CDR3 is TGTGCCAGCTCACCACGCGACAGCAACTATGGCTACACCTTC.

The chain is built from TRBV7-2 and TRBJ2-5; 8 nucleotides match TRBD1. Trimming at V came to 5 bases and at J to 7 bases, leaving 12 bases not matched to a gene. Germline V gene data show CDR1 as SGHTA and CDR2 as FQGNSA. The CDR3 length is 15 residues. The CDR3 spells CASSTGQGQQGTQYF. CDR3 in DNA: TGTGCCAGCAGCACTGGACAGGGCCAACAGGGGACCCAGTACTTC.

This chain links TRBV25-1 with TRBJ1-5; the D gene is possibly TRBD1 (5 bases). This CDR3 has 14 amino acids. CDR1 and CDR2 (germline): MGHDK, SYGVNS. V was cut by 3 bases and J by 7 bases, with 13 bases left in between. The CDR3 spells CASSDQGGGQPQHF. In DNA form, the CDR3 reads TGTGCCAGCAGTGATCAGGGAGGTGGGCAGCCCCAGCATTTT.

The rearrangement links TRBV19 to TRBJ1-2; TRBD1 might be the D (6 bases). V lost 7 bases, J lost 7 bases, and 10 bases lay in between. Germline V gene sequence: CDR1 LNHDA, CDR2 SQIVND (reference sequence). This CDR3 spans 11 amino acids. The DNA of the CDR3 is TGTGCCAGTACAGGGGTGGCTGGCTACACCTTC. It yields the protein CASTGVAGYTF.

This clone has only one observation. V gene TRBV14 combines with J gene TRBJ2-2, with 8 bases that match TRBD2. Germline CDR1 reads SGHDN; CDR2 reads FVKESK. V shed 0 bases and J 10 bases; nucleotides not matched to a gene: 1. The CDR3 consists of 13 residues. The CDR3 DNA follows: TGTGCCAGCAGCCAAGAGCGGGGGGTGGAGCTGTTTTTT. Its translation: CASSQERGVELFF. Full variable domain (remainder filled in from reference TRBV14 and TRBJ2-2): EAGVTQFPSHSVIEKGQTVTLRCDPISGHDNLYWYRRVMGKEIKFLLHFVKESKQDESGMPNNRFLAERTGGTYSTLKVQPAELEDSGVYFCASSQERGVELFFGEGSRLTVL.

The rearrangement joins TRBV19 to TRBJ1-5, with a weak D call TRBD1 (5 bases). This CDR3 spans 17 amino acids. Germline-derived CDR1 and CDR2 are LNHDA and SQIVND (reference sequence). The V gene lost 4 bases and the J gene lost 1 base, with 17 bases spanning the gap. The CDR3 DNA reads TGTGCCAGTAGTAAAACCGGGACTAGGGGAAGCAATCAGCCCCAGCATTTT. Its translation: CASSKTGTRGSNQPQHF.

This chain links TRBV7-2 with TRBJ2-3, with D unresolved. The CDR3 is 15 residues long. Germline V CDR1 and CDR2: SGHTA, FQGNSA. V lost 2 bases, J lost 2 bases, and 11 bases lay in between. The CDR3 reads CASSLSIVSTDTQYF. CDR3 in DNA: TGTGCCAGCAGCTTATCCATAGTATCCACAGATACGCAGTATTTT.

This chain links TRBV14 with TRBJ1-2; TRBD1 is a possible D gene (5 bases). CDR3 length equals 13 residues. V dropped 1 base and J dropped 8 bases, with 11 bases sitting between them. Germline V gene lookup returns CDR1 SGHDN and CDR2 FVKESK. The CDR3 spells CASSQGDSRGYTF. In DNA, the CDR3 is TGTGCCAGCAGCCAAGGGGACTCGCGAGGCTACACCTTC.

V usage is TRBV30 and J usage is TRBJ2-5; D is unclear. Deletions cut 1 base from V and 5 bases from J, with 8 bases between. Germline V CDR1 and CDR2: GTSNPN, SVGIG (reference sequence). This CDR3 comprises 12 residues. DNA for the CDR3: TGTGCCTGGAGTGCCCCTCGGGAGACCCAGTACTTC. Translated, it gives CAWSAPRETQYF.

The chain recombines TRBV5-1 with TRBJ2-1; TRBD2 is a possible D gene (5 bases). Between the trimmed V and J ends, which lost 0 bases and 16 bases, there was a span of 23 bases. This CDR3 has 15 amino acids. Per germline, CDR1 SGHRS and CDR2 YFSETQ. The CDR3 reads CASSLVSSRTVLYFF. The CDR3 DNA sequence: TGCGCCAGCAGCTTGGTGTCTAGCCGGACCGTGCTTTATTTCTTC.

The V call is TRBV6-2 or TRBV6-3, the J call TRBJ1-5; no firm D call. The CDR3 runs 15 residues. Germline V gene sequence: CDR1 MNHEY, CDR2 SVGEGT. The V and J ends lost 0 bases and 0 bases respectively, with 6 bases between them. In DNA form, the CDR3 reads TGTGCCAGCAGTTACTCTACCCTTAGCAATCAGCCCCAGCATTTT. Translating it yields CASSYSTLSNQPQHF.

This clone was detected only once. The chain carries TRBV19 and TRBJ1-5, with D perhaps TRBD1 (5 bases). The CDR3 has 18 amino acids. Deletions cut 3 bases from V and 0 bases from J, with 18 bases between. CDR1 is LNHDA, CDR2 SQIVND, per germline (reference sequence). This CDR3 is CASSMRTGTTNSNQPQHF. The DNA for the CDR3 is TGTGCCAGTAGTATGAGGACGGGGACGACAAATAGCAATCAGCCCCAGCATTTT.

Of note for this clone: Sequence at one end of the junction differs from germline and may be a read error. This rearrangement joins TRBV7-8 to TRBJ2-1; D not certain. The CDR3 length is 14 residues. Per germline, CDR1 SGHVS and CDR2 FQNEAQ. The CDR3 DNA reads TGTGCCAGCAGTTTAGACTCCGTTGTGAATGAGCAGTTCTTC. It codes for CASSLDSVVNEQFF.